The rows below give T cell receptor beta chains drawn from one sample of a study of blood T cells in healthy people across ages. Each CDR3 protein is one row after TCRdb ran MiXCR on the 5' RACE reads. The sample shows around 900,000 distinct CDR3 sequences, roughly 51% of them seen only once. The sample comprised blood. The source of these receptors is a woman in her sixties in good health. The CDR3 runs from the conserved cysteine through the conserved F or W. The order of the fields is clone size, J gene, D gene, CDR3 length, V gene, CDR3 protein, CDR3 DNA. D genes are given only for firm matches. Clone size is stated in some rows and not others, as once, few, many or a class when expanded.

abundance: .; j_gene: TRBJ1-1; d_gene: .; len: 14; v_gene: TRBV20-1; CDR3aa: CSVGLRVGNTEAFF; CDR3nt: TGCAGTGTAGGCTTGCGGGTGGGGAACACTGAAGCTTTCTTT
abundance: few; j_gene: TRBJ1-2; d_gene: TRBD1; len: 14; v_gene: TRBV5-1; CDR3aa: CASSLGQGQYGYTF; CDR3nt: TGCGCCAGCAGCCTGGGACAGGGACAATATGGCTACACCTTC
abundance: few; j_gene: TRBJ1-1; d_gene: .; len: 12; v_gene: TRBV29-1; CDR3aa: CSGKQGGTEAFF; CDR3nt: TGCAGCGGCAAACAGGGTGGCACTGAAGCTTTCTTT
abundance: .; j_gene: TRBJ2-2; d_gene: TRBD1; len: 12; v_gene: TRBV29-1; CDR3aa: CSVGTGPGELFF; CDR3nt: TGCAGCGTTGGGACAGGGCCCGGGGAGCTGTTTTTT
abundance: .; j_gene: TRBJ2-1; d_gene: .; len: 16; v_gene: TRBV7-2; CDR3aa: CASSLEAPSSYNEQFF; CDR3nt: TGTGCCAGCAGCTTAGAAGCGCCCAGCTCCTACAATGAGCAGTTCTTC
abundance: .; j_gene: TRBJ2-7; d_gene: .; len: 14; v_gene: TRBV11-2; CDR3aa: CASSLGIYNYEQYF; CDR3nt: TGTGCCAGCAGCTTAGGGATATACAACTACGAGCAGTACTTC
abundance: .; j_gene: TRBJ1-1; d_gene: .; len: 17; v_gene: TRBV5-1; CDR3aa: CASSPPTVGKGNTEAFF; CDR3nt: TGCGCCAGCAGCCCACCGACGGTGGGAAAGGGGAACACTGAAGCTTTCTTT
abundance: .; j_gene: TRBJ1-2; d_gene: .; len: 13; v_gene: TRBV28; CDR3aa: CASSLALGYGYTF; CDR3nt: TGTGCCAGCAGTTTGGCACTTGGCTATGGCTACACCTTC
abundance: .; j_gene: TRBJ2-7; d_gene: .; len: 13; v_gene: TRBV20-1; CDR3aa: CSARGPGGLEQYF; CDR3nt: TGCAGTGCTAGGGGTCCAGGGGGGCTCGAGCAGTACTTC
abundance: few; j_gene: TRBJ2-7; d_gene: TRBD2; len: 15; v_gene: TRBV4-1; CDR3aa: CASSQERTSFYEQYF; CDR3nt: TGCGCCAGCAGCCAAGAGAGGACTAGCTTCTACGAGCAGTACTTC
abundance: .; j_gene: TRBJ2-3; d_gene: TRBD2; len: 14; v_gene: TRBV20-1; CDR3aa: CSAREAGGGDTQYF; CDR3nt: TGCAGTGCTAGAGAAGCGGGAGGGGGGGATACGCAGTATTTT
abundance: .; j_gene: TRBJ1-4; d_gene: .; len: 14; v_gene: TRBV6-2/TRBV6-3; CDR3aa: CASSKSGGDEKLFF; CDR3nt: TGTGCCAGCAGTAAATCAGGCGGGGATGAAAAACTGTTTTTT
abundance: .; j_gene: TRBJ2-2; d_gene: TRBD2; len: 14; v_gene: TRBV29-1; CDR3aa: CSVESAGRTGELFF; CDR3nt: TGCAGCGTTGAGTCAGCGGGGAGGACCGGGGAGCTGTTTTTT